A single sample is the source of the 10 T cell receptor beta chains below, sequenced in a study of control samples from healthy donors and cancer patients. Generated by immunoSEQ multiplex PCR, the TCRdb table keeps only in-frame clones and is missing some. The table shows 25,000 to 35,000 clones, with 91% occurring only once. The sample was PBMCs. These receptors came from a man aged 50-59 years with lung cancer.

CDR3 nucleotides: TGTGCCATAGGACAGGGTTCCTACAATGAGCAGTTCTTC. This sequence encodes CAIGQGSYNEQFF. The genes are TRBV6-4 and TRBJ2-1; TRBD1 matches 8 bases. Per germline, CDR1 MRHNA and CDR2 SNTAGT. V trimming: 10 bases; J trimming: 1 base; junction bases outside the gene matches: 3. The CDR3 has 13 residues.

The DNA for the CDR3 is TGTGCCAGCAGTCCAGACAGGGGAGGAGGCTACACCTTC. The encoded protein is CASSPDRGGGYTF. The rearrangement joins TRBV12-3 or TRBV12-4 to TRBJ1-2; 8 bases fit TRBD1. The CDR3 has 13 amino acids. V lost 5 bases to trimming and J lost 8 bases; unmatched junction nucleotides: 7.

The chain recombines TRBV18 with TRBJ2-6, with no clear D. Germline CDR1 is KGHSH and CDR2 is LQKENI. This CDR3 has 15 residues. V lost 3 bases and J lost 0, with 6 bases in between. The CDR3 protein is CASSPSRSGANVLTF. CDR3 in DNA: TGTGCCAGCTCACCTTCCCGCTCTGGGGCCAACGTCCTGACTTTC.

The chain employs TRBV3-1 (or the pseudogene TRBV3-2) and TRBJ2-2, with D possibly matching TRBD2 (7 bases). The CDR3 has 15 amino acids. Deletions cut 1 base from V and 8 bases from J, with 14 bases between. Germline CDR1 and CDR2: LGHDT and YNNKEL (reference sequence). The CDR3 here is CASSQVSGGGGELFF. The DNA of the CDR3 is TGTGCCAGCAGCCAAGTCTCGGGGGGCGGGGGGGAGCTGTTTTTT.

This clone was counted once. This sequence joins TRBV24-1 and TRBJ1-5; D perhaps matches TRBD1 (5 bases). Trimming left V 5 bases short and J 3 bases short, with 10 bases between. Germline CDR1 KGHDR, CDR2 SFDVKD. The CDR3 extends over 14 amino acids. CDR3 sequence reads: CATSGGHSNQPQHF. The CDR3 nucleotides are TGTGCCACCAGTGGCGGACACTCCAATCAGCCCCAGCATTTT.

V usage is TRBV18 and J usage is TRBJ1-6, with 8 bases identical to TRBD1. With 1 base clipped from V and 8 bases from J, the junction kept 10 bases outside the gene matches. The germline V gene encodes CDR1 KGHSH and CDR2 LQKENI. CDR3 size: 17 residues. As DNA, the CDR3 is TGTGCCAGCTCACCACGTAGCCCGGACAGGGCTTATTCACCCCTCCACTTT. Translating gives CASSPRSPDRAYSPLHF.

J is TRBJ1-1 and V is TRBV13, with a possible D match to TRBD1 (6 bases). V dropped 5 bases and J dropped 1 base, with 17 bases sitting between them. The CDR3 is made up of 16 amino acids. Germline CDR1 PRHDT, CDR2 FYEKMQ (reference sequence). The DNA for the CDR3 is TGTGCCAGCAGCCACCAGGACGGGACACGGAACACTGAAGCTTTCTTT. It translates to CASSHQDGTRNTEAFF.

The V gene is TRBV12-3 or TRBV12-4, the J gene TRBJ1-2, with D possibly being TRBD1 (5 bases). V dropped 4 bases and J dropped 2 bases, with 5 bases sitting between them. This CDR3 comprises 12 residues. CDR3 in DNA: TGTGCCAGCAGTTGGACAAACTATGGCTACACCTTC. Amino acids: CASSWTNYGYTF.

J is TRBJ2-2 and V is TRBV5-1; D remains ambiguous. V lost 4 bases to trimming and J lost 6 bases, with 13 bases between them. The CDR3 covers 14 residues. Germline CDR1 reads SGHRS; CDR2 reads YFSETQ. CDR3 DNA sequence: TGCGCCAGCAGCCCGGCGTGGTTACCCGGGGAGCTGTTTTTT. Protein: CASSPAWLPGELFF. Together with reference TRBV5-1 and TRBJ2-2, the CDR3 gives the full variable domain: KAGVTQTPRYLIKTRGQQVTLSCSPISGHRSVSWYQQTPGQGLQFLFEYFSETQRNKGNFPGRFSGRQFSNSRSEMNVSTLELGDSALYLCASSPAWLPGELFFGEGSRLTVL.

The V call is TRBV9, the J call TRBJ2-5; 7 nucleotides line up with TRBD2. V lost 0 bases, J lost 1 base, and 6 bases stayed unmatched. The CDR3 covers 16 residues. Germline V gene lookup returns CDR1 SGDLS and CDR2 YYNGEE. For the CDR3, the DNA is TGTGCCAGCAGCGTAGGAGCGGGGATGGGCCAAGAGACCCAGTACTTC. Protein product: CASSVGAGMGQETQYF.